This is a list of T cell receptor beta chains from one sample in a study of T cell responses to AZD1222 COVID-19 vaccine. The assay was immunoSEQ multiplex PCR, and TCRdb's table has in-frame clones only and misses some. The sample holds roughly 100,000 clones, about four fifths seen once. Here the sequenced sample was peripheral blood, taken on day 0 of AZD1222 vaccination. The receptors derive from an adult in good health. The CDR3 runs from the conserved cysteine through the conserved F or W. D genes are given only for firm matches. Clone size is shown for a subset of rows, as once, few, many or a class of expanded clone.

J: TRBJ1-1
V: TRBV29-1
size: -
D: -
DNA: TGCAGCGTTAGGAGGGCAGGGGAACTGAACACTGAAGCTTTCTTT
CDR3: CSVRRAGELNTEAFF

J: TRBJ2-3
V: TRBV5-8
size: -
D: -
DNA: TGTGCCAGCAGCTCCGGGGCGAGCGTCACAGATACGCAGTATTTT
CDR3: CASSSGASVTDTQYF

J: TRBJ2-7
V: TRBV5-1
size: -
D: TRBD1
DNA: TGCGCCAGCAGCTCGGGACAGCCCCCTACCTACGAGCAGTACTTC
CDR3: CASSSGQPPTYEQYF

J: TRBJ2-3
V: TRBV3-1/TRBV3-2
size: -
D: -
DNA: TGTGCCAGCAGCCATGGGTTACTAGGAGATACGCAGTATTTT
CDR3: CASSHGLLGDTQYF

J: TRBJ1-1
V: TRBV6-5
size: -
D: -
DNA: TGTGCCAGCAGTTACTCGAGCAGGGTCGGTGCTGAAGCTTTCTTT
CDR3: CASSYSSRVGAEAFF

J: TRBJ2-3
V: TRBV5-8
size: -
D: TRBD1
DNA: TGTGCCAGCAGCTTAGGGGGCCGGTTGATTACAGATACGCAGTATTTT
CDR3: CASSLGGRLITDTQYF

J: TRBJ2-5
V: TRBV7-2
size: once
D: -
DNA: TGTGCCAGCAGCTTAGTGAACCCCGTAGATGAGGAGACCCAGTACTTC
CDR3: CASSLVNPVDEETQYF

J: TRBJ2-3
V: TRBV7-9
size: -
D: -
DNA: TGTGCCAGCACCCGCGGCCCAGCCACAGATACGCAGTATTTT
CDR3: CASTRGPATDTQYF

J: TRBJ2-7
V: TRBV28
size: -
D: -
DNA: TGTGCCAGCAGTCCCGGGAATATTCCATCCTACGAGCAGTACTTC
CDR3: CASSPGNIPSYEQYF

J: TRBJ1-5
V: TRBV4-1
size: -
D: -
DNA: TGCGCCAGCAGCCAAGACCCCCGACAGAGCAATCAGCCCCAGCATTTT
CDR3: CASSQDPRQSNQPQHF

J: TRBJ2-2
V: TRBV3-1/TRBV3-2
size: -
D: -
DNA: TGTGCCAGCAGCCAACCGGGAAGCGCGAACACCGGGGAGCTGTTTTTT
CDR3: CASSQPGSANTGELFF

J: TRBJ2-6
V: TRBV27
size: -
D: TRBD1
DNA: TGTGCCAGCAGTTCGAGGGACAGGGGGCGACCCGGGGCCAACGTCCTGACTTTC
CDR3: CASSSRDRGRPGANVLTF

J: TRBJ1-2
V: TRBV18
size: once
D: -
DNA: TGTGCCAGCTCACCACCCTCGGAGGGTCGCGGCTACACCTTC
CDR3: CASSPPSEGRGYTF

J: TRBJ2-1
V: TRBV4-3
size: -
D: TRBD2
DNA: TGCGCCAGCAGCCAAGAAGGTAGCGGGAGGTCAGAGGCGAATGAGCAGTTCTTC
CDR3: CASSQEGSGRSEANEQFF

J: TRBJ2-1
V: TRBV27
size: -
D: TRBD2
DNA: TGTGCCAGCAGTGGACTAGCGGGGGGGTCATGGTTCTTC
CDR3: CASSGLAGGSWFF

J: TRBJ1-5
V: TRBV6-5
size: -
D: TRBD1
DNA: TGTGCCAGCAGGGCCAGGGCAGGGGGCTATCAGCCCCAGCATTTT
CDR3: CASRARAGGYQPQHF

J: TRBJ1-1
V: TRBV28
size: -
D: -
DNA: TGTGCCAGCAACTCTGGGGGGAGATTGAACACTGAAGCTTTCTTT
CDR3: CASNSGGRLNTEAFF

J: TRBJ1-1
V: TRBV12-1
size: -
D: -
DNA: TGTGCCAGCAGCTTTGGGCAGTTTCCCATGAACACTGAAGCTTTCTTT
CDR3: CASSFGQFPMNTEAFF

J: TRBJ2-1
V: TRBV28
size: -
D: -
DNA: TGTGCCAGCAGAAAAAGCAAGGTGGCTGAGCAGTTCTTC
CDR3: CASRKSKVAEQFF

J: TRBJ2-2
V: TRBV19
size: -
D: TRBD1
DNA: TGTGCCAGTAGTGTGAGGACAGGGGCGCTCAAGGGGGAGCTGTTTTTT
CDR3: CASSVRTGALKGELFF

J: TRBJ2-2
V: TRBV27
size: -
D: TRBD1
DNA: TGTGCTAGCGACGACAGGGAACACACCGGGGAGCTGTTTTTT
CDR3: CASDDREHTGELFF

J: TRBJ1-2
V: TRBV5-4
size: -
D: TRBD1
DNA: TGTGCCAGCAGCTTGGGGGGACAGGGGGCGTATGGCTACACCTTC
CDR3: CASSLGGQGAYGYTF

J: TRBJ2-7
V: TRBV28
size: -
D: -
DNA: TGTGCCAGCAGTACCCCCGGGACAACCCGTCGGTTC
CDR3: CASSTPGTTRRF

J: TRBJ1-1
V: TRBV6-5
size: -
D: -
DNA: TGTGCCAGCAGAAGGGCCACGGGTGAAGCTTTCTTT
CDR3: CASRRATGEAFF

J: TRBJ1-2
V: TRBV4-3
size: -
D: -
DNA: TGCGCCAGCAGCCAACAGGGAGAGTGGGCCTACACCTTC
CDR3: CASSQQGEWAYTF

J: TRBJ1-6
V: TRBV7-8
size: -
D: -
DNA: TGTGCCAGCAGCTTTGAGTCAGGGGTAGATTCACCCCTCCACTTT
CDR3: CASSFESGVDSPLHF

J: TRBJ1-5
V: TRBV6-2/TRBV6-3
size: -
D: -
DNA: TGTGCCAGCAGCTTGTACCGGGACAGCAATCAGCCCCAGCATTTT
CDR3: CASSLYRDSNQPQHF

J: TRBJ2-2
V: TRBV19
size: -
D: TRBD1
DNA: TGTGCCAGTAGTGCCATACAGGGGGCAACGTCCACCGGGGAGCTGTTTTTT
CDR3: CASSAIQGATSTGELFF

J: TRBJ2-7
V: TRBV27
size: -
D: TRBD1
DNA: TGTGCCAGCAGTGAAAGGACAGGGGGCTCCTACGAGCAGTACTTC
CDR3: CASSERTGGSYEQYF

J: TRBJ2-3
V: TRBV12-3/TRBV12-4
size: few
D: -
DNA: TGTGCTTCGCGGGAAGGGGCAGATACGCAGTATTTT
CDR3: CASREGADTQYF

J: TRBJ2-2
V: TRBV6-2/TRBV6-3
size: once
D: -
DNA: TGTGCCAGCAGCCTGGACTCGAACACCGGGGAGCTGTTTTTT
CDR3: CASSLDSNTGELFF

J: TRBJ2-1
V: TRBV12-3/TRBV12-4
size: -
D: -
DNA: TGTGCCAGCAGTTTTGCTCGGGATTTGCTCTTC
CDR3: CASSFARDLLF

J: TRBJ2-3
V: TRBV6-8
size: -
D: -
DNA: TGTGCCAGCTTCCTAACTAGCACAGATACGCAGTATTTT
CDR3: CASFLTSTDTQYF

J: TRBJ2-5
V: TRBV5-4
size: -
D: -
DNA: TGTGCCAGCAGCTCGGACGGATCTCGGGTGACCCAGTACTTC
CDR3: CASSSDGSRVTQYF

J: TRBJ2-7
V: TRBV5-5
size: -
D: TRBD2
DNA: TGTGCCAGCAGCTTGCAGGGTAGCGGGAGGGCGGGCGAGCAGTACTTC
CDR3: CASSLQGSGRAGEQYF

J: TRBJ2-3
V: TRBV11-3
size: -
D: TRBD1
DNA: TGTGCCAGCAGCTGGACAGGGGGCGGGACAGATACGCAGTATTTT
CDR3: CASSWTGGGTDTQYF

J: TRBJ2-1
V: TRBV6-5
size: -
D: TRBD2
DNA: TGTGCCAGCAGTTACAGCGGGGAATACAATGAGCAGTTCTTC
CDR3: CASSYSGEYNEQFF

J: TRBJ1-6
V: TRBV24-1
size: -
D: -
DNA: TGTGCCACCCCTGGCCACAACGAGAGGAGCTCCTATAATTCACCCCTCCACTTT
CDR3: CATPGHNERSSYNSPLHF

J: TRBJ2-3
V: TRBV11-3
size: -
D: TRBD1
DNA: TGTGCCAGCAGCGGTACAGGGGCACCAGATACGCAGTATTTT
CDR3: CASSGTGAPDTQYF

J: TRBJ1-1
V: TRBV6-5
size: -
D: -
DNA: TGTGCCAGCCACATCATCAGGGAGGAAGCTTTCTTT
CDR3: CASHIIREEAFF

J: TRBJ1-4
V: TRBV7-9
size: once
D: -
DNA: TGTGCCAGCAGCTCCGGAAGGGGGTCCCGCGAAAAACTGTTTTTT
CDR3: CASSSGRGSREKLFF

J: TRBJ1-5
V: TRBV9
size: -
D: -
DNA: TGTGCCAGCAGCGCCCGCGGGGGGGATCAGCCCCAGCATTTT
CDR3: CASSARGGDQPQHF

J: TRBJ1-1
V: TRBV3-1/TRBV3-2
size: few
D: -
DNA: TGTGCCAGCAGCCAGACAGGGAACACTGAAGCTTTCTTT
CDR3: CASSQTGNTEAFF